One and the same sample provided the 22 T cell receptor beta chains below, sequenced in a study of cytomegalovirus exposure and HLA in healthy donors. Primers included in the PCR were 60 Vbeta and 13 Jbeta primers. The method was immunoSEQ multiplex PCR; TCRdb's version includes in-frame clones alone and lacks a portion of them. The profile shows 310,000 or so clones, 70% to 90% of them singletons. Material for sequencing was PBMCs. The receptors were sampled from a woman aged 18-29 years in good health and CMV-seronegative.

J is TRBJ2-5 and V is TRBV7-6; weak D call: TRBD2 (6 bases). Trimming pared 5 bases from V and 4 bases from J, leaving 17 bases between. Per the germline V gene, CDR1 is SGHVS and CDR2 is FNYEAQ. There are 15 residues in the CDR3. As DNA, the CDR3 is TGTGCCAGCAGCCGAGACGTGGGGGGAGGAGAGACCCAGTACTTC. Protein product: CASSRDVGGGETQYF.

The chain is built from TRBV27 and TRBJ1-1, with D tentatively TRBD1 (6 bases). CDR3 size: 14 residues. Per the germline V gene, CDR1 is MNHEY and CDR2 is SMNVEV (reference sequence). With 5 bases removed from V and 4 bases from J, the gap between germline ends came to 14 bases. As DNA, the CDR3 is TGTGCCAGCAGTGCACAGGGAAGGGGCACTGAAGCTTTCTTT. Amino acids: CASSAQGRGTEAFF.

This sequence joins TRBV10-3 and TRBJ1-6; tentatively, D is TRBD1 (6 bases). This CDR3 comprises 15 residues. V lost 8 bases and J 5 bases, leaving 16 bases between the germline ends. Per the germline V gene, CDR1 is ENHRY and CDR2 is SYGVKD. The CDR3: CAIGKTGQDNSPLHF. The DNA of the CDR3 is TGTGCCATCGGCAAGACAGGCCAGGATAATTCACCCCTCCACTTT.

This chain joins TRBV12-5 and TRBJ2-5; D is uncertain. V lost 6 bases and J 0 bases, leaving 8 bases between the germline ends. The CDR3 runs to 13 residues. Per germline, CDR1 LGHNT and CDR2 FRNRAP. CDR3 in amino acids: CASGKRDQETQYF. DNA of the CDR3: TGTGCTAGTGGCAAACGAGACCAAGAGACCCAGTACTTC.

The chain recombines TRBV21-1 with TRBJ1-5. TRBV21-1 is listed as a pseudogene. CDR3 size: 17 residues. The CDR3 bases are TGTGCCAGCAGCTCATCCCACGAGTCTGCGAGCAATCAGCCCCAGCATTTT. As protein: CASSSSHESASNQPQHF.

This clone appeared once. This rearrangement joins TRBV7-2 to TRBJ1-2; 8 nucleotides match TRBD1. The CDR3 is made up of 15 amino acids. Germline CDR1 and CDR2: SGHTA and FQGNSA. After removal of 5 bases from V and 5 bases from J, the junction contained 10 bases not matched to a gene. CDR3 in amino acids: CASSPGQGLRYGYTF. The CDR3 nucleotides are TGTGCCAGCAGCCCCGGACAGGGTCTTCGGTATGGCTACACCTTC.

The V and J genes are TRBV14 and TRBJ1-2; D is ambiguous. The CDR3 runs to 14 residues. V lost 4 bases and J 5 bases, leaving 14 bases between the germline ends. Germline V gene sequence: CDR1 SGHDN, CDR2 FVKESK. Here the CDR3 DNA reads TGTGCCAGCAGCCTATACGTAGGAGGGTATGGCTACACCTTC. Translated, it gives CASSLYVGGYGYTF.

A note on this clone: One end of the junction fails to match germline, which may point to a read error. DNA of the CDR3: TGTGCTAGCAGCTTACTTAGCGGGGGTACAGATACGCAGTATTTT. Its translation is CASSLLSGGTDTQYF. The V and J genes are TRBV7-7 and TRBJ2-3; 9 nucleotides align to TRBD2. CDR3 length: 15 residues. Germline lookup yields CDR1 SSHAT and CDR2 FNYEAQ (reference sequence).

The J gene is TRBJ1-1, the V gene TRBV6-5; D gene uncertain. The CDR3 is 13 residues long. V lost 6 bases, J lost 1 base, and 9 bases lay in between. Germline CDR1 MNHEY, CDR2 SVGAGI. The CDR3 DNA sequence: TGTGCCAGCAGGTTCGGCGGGAACACTGAAGCTTTCTTT. It specifies CASRFGGNTEAFF.

This rearrangement joins TRBV25-1 to TRBJ1-6, with unresolved D. The CDR3 totals 16 residues. Germline CDR1 and CDR2: MGHDK and SYGVNS. The V end lost 3 bases, the J end lost 0 bases, and 9 bases lay between the germline ends. CDR3 region: CASSEPPSSYNSPLHF. In nucleotides, the CDR3 is TGTGCCAGCAGTGAGCCCCCGAGCTCCTATAATTCACCCCTCCACTTT.

The genes are TRBV6-5 and TRBJ2-7; TRBD2 matches at 10 bases. The CDR3 has 15 residues. CDR1 and CDR2 from the germline V gene are MNHEY and SVGAGI. The V gene end was trimmed by 5 bases and the J gene end by 7 bases; junction bases not matched to a gene: 11. The CDR3 DNA follows: TGTGCCAGCAGTGTAACGAGCGGGGGGGACCCAGAGCAGTACTTC. This encodes CASSVTSGGDPEQYF.

This clone was observed a single time. V usage is TRBV7-9 and J usage is TRBJ2-5; tentatively, D is TRBD1 (6 bases). V was clipped by 5 bases and J by 5 bases, with 24 bases between them. This CDR3 has 17 residues. Germline CDR1 SEHNR, CDR2 FQNEAQ (reference sequence). Here the CDR3 DNA reads TGTGCCAGCAGCCGCGCACAAGGGGGATCGTGGTTGGAGACCCAGTACTTC. It codes for CASSRAQGGSWLETQYF.

V is TRBV5-4 and J is TRBJ2-3; 9 positions match TRBD1. The CDR3 contains 15 residues. V was clipped by 4 bases and J by 3 bases; unmatched bases: 6. Germline V gives CDR1 SGHNT, CDR2 YYREEE (reference sequence). CDR3 region: CASSPGQGLTDTQYF. The CDR3 nucleotides are TGTGCCAGCAGCCCGGGACAGGGATTGACAGATACGCAGTATTTT.

The gene calls are TRBV19 and TRBJ2-5, with a tentative D call TRBD2 (7 bases). The ends were cut back, 3 bases at V and 5 bases at J, with 16 bases in the middle. Germline V CDR1 and CDR2: LNHDA, SQIVND (reference sequence). The CDR3 totals 15 residues. CDR3 region: CASSILAGAGETQYF. The CDR3 nucleotides are TGTGCCAGTAGTATCTTGGCGGGGGCGGGGGAGACCCAGTACTTC.

The genes are TRBV5-4 and TRBJ2-5; D is perhaps TRBD2 (6 bases). V lost 5 bases to trimming and J lost 5 bases, with 13 bases between them. CDR1 SGHNT and CDR2 YYREEE come from the germline V gene (reference sequence). This CDR3 has 13 amino acids. CDR3 bases: TGTGCCAGCAGTGGGGGAGGCTGGGAGACCCAGTACTTC. It encodes CASSGGGWETQYF.

The V call is TRBV2, the J call TRBJ2-3; perhaps TRBD2 as D (7 bases). V was shortened by 1 base and J by 5 bases, with 22 bases between the two germline ends. The CDR3 extends over 18 amino acids. Germline-derived CDR1 and CDR2 are SNHLY and FYNNEI. The chain's CDR3 is CASSEEPPTGGPGDTQYF. CDR3 in DNA: TGTGCCAGCAGTGAAGAACCTCCGACGGGGGGCCCCGGAGATACGCAGTATTTT.

The V and J genes are TRBV30 and TRBJ1-3; no clear D. The germline CDR1 and CDR2 sequences are GTSNPN and SVGIG (reference sequence). The ends were cut back, 3 bases at V and 0 bases at J, with 6 bases in the middle. The CDR3 has 13 amino acids. CDR3 sequence (DNA): TGTGCCTGGAGGGGCTTCTCTGGAAACACCATATATTTT. Residues: CAWRGFSGNTIYF.

The V gene is TRBV18, the J gene TRBJ2-7, with 7 bases identical to TRBD2. V gave up 6 bases and J gave up 2 bases; unmatched junction bases: 16. This CDR3 is 17 amino acids long. Per the germline V gene, CDR1 is KGHSH and CDR2 is LQKENI. The CDR3 DNA reads TGTGCCAGCTCCCTCGGGGAGGGGTCAGTCCTAACCTACGAGCAGTACTTC. Its translation: CASSLGEGSVLTYEQYF.

The chain employs TRBV18 and TRBJ1-5; the D is unclear. Per germline, CDR1 KGHSH and CDR2 LQKENI. The CDR3 length is 16 residues. V lost 3 bases and J lost 3, with 15 bases in between. The CDR3 loop reads CASSPFRAEVNQPQHF. The CDR3 DNA reads TGTGCCAGCTCACCCTTTCGGGCGGAGGTCAATCAGCCCCAGCATTTT.

A single count supports this clone. The V and J genes are TRBV5-6 and TRBJ2-1, with unresolved D. The CDR3 is 11 residues long. Per germline, CDR1 SGHDT and CDR2 YYEEEE. Trimming cost V 4 bases and J 7 bases, with 6 bases left between them. The CDR3 region has the DNA TGTGCCAGCAGCCTCCCTAATGAGCAGTTCTTC. It specifies CASSLPNEQFF.

This chain joins TRBV19 and TRBJ1-1, with 7 nucleotides matching TRBD1. CDR3 size: 13 residues. V dropped 5 bases and J dropped 3; count of bases not matched to a gene: 3. Germline CDR1 and CDR2: LNHDA and SQIVND (reference sequence). In DNA form, the CDR3 reads TGTGCCAGTAGTCTCACAGGGGACACTGAAGCTTTCTTT. Its protein is CASSLTGDTEAFF.

DNA of the CDR3: TGTGCCAGCAGCTGGGGCAGGGGGATCGAGCAGTACTTC. Translated, it gives CASSWGRGIEQYF. The chain is built from TRBV7-2 and TRBJ2-7; TRBD1 matches 7 bases. From germline, CDR1 is SGHTA and CDR2 FQGNSA. Losses at the gene ends were 4 bases for V and 6 bases for J; bases not matched to a gene: 6. The length of the CDR3 is 13 residues.